Listed below are T cell receptor beta chains from one sample, sequenced in a study of CD8+ T cells in alopecia areata. Clones were sequenced by immunoSEQ multiplex PCR, and TCRdb holds only the in-frame ones, with some missing. The sample yields about 100,000 clones, over 80% seen once. Sequenced material: CD8+ T cells sorted from blood, taken at week 24, from a patient treated with tofacitinib. These receptors came from a human donor with alopecia areata. The CDR3 runs from the conserved cysteine through the conserved F or W. D genes are given only for firm matches.

d_call j_call v_call cdr3_aa
. TRBJ2-7 TRBV2 CASEEEVGGEQYF
. TRBJ2-1 TRBV10-3 CAIKGSSYNEQFF
. TRBJ2-5 TRBV4-2 CASSQEYRYLQETQYF
TRBD1 TRBJ2-7 TRBV5-1 CASSGTGPHEQYF
. TRBJ2-7 TRBV7-9 CASSSNIYEQYF
TRBD1 TRBJ1-2 TRBV2 CASGSLRDSLF
. TRBJ2-5 TRBV6-5 CASSYVPAGETQYF
. TRBJ2-7 TRBV7-9 CASSIDYEQYF
. TRBJ1-1 TRBV7-9 CASLWGNTEAFF
. . TRBV29-1 CSVLGAGEVFTPETQYF
. TRBJ2-7 TRBV4-3 CASSQEVGGLTYEQYF
TRBD1 TRBJ2-7 TRBV4-3 CASSQGSRDRGRPSPSYEQYF
. TRBJ2-5 TRBV7-9 CASSPRGETQYF
. TRBJ2-7 TRBV18 CASSPSRDSYEQYF
. TRBJ2-7 TRBV11-2 CASSRAGLWYEQYF
. TRBJ1-2 TRBV14 CASSQFTGTNYGYTF
TRBD2 TRBJ2-7 TRBV7-9 CASSSPLAGVEQYF
. TRBJ1-1 TRBV7-9 CASSLPGGKNTEAFF
. . TRBV7-2 CASSHYQGTNEQYF
. TRBJ2-2 TRBV15 CATSRDRGTTGELFF
. TRBJ2-7 TRBV7-9 CASSPGSEQYF
. TRBJ2-1 TRBV5-1 CASSSVGWGDNEQFF
TRBD1 TRBJ2-5 TRBV29-1 CSAPEGAAETQYF
. TRBJ2-5 TRBV29-1 CSVEGWTKNQETQYF
. TRBJ2-1 TRBV27 CASTNLGLLLNEQFF
. TRBJ1-5 TRBV5-1 CASSLVGIRSNQPQHF
. TRBJ2-3 TRBV7-9 CASSLIRGRGTDTQYF
. TRBJ1-6 TRBV13 CASSLGAGDNSPLHF
TRBD1 TRBJ2-7 TRBV4-3 CASSQDRQGSREQYF
. TRBJ2-2 TRBV5-6 CASSLQGTGELFF
. TRBJ1-3 TRBV4-1 CASSQDGTSGNTIYF
. TRBJ1-1 TRBV2 CASMSGRGNTEAFF
. TRBJ2-1 TRBV19 CASSIGGILYNEQFF
. TRBJ1-4 TRBV23-1 CASSHLGGYKATNEKLFF
. TRBJ1-2 TRBV29-1 CSVGPDYGYTF
. TRBJ1-2 TRBV29-1 CSVPRGGGYTF
. TRBJ2-1 TRBV4-2 CASSPVISVYEQFF
TRBD1 TRBJ1-2 TRBV6-6 CASSLQGAPDGYTF
TRBD2 TRBJ2-5 TRBV5-6 CASRPLAGPKETQYF
. TRBJ2-5 TRBV29-1 CSVEMGGVDQETQYF
TRBD1 TRBJ2-2 TRBV25-1 CASSEYTDRANTGELFF
. TRBJ2-7 TRBV23-1 CASSRSYFRFTGEQYF
TRBD1 TRBJ2-3 TRBV29-1 CSVEGLRDRETTDTQYF
TRBD1 TRBJ2-2 TRBV2 CASAGQGAITGELFF
. TRBJ2-5 TRBV7-9 CASTFAPGGQETQYF
. TRBJ2-5 TRBV29-1 CSVEAPELETQYF
. TRBJ2-5 TRBV4-2 CASSQEGKVADQETQYF
TRBD1 TRBJ1-5 TRBV10-3 CAISVDRQGNQPQHF
TRBD2 TRBJ2-3 TRBV29-1 CSVWGGSTDTQYF
TRBD1 TRBJ2-7 TRBV7-2 CASSFGQGISYEQYF
. TRBJ1-2 TRBV4-3 CASSQDRGRGGYGYTF
. TRBJ2-7 TRBV7-9 CASSLGTRGYEQYF
. TRBJ2-3 TRBV7-2 CASSLGWATADTQYF
. TRBJ2-1 TRBV7-6 CASSLSGRHNEQFF
TRBD1 TRBJ2-5 TRBV9 CASSVDGTGREYF
TRBD1 TRBJ2-7 TRBV5-1 CASSPRGQVYEQYF
TRBD1 TRBJ1-1 TRBV7-9 CASSSGGNTEAFF
. TRBJ2-2 TRBV19 CASSILSRGVTGELFF
. TRBJ1-6 TRBV29-1 CSVGDKEGSPLHF
. TRBJ1-1 TRBV4-1 CASTSGVNTEAFF